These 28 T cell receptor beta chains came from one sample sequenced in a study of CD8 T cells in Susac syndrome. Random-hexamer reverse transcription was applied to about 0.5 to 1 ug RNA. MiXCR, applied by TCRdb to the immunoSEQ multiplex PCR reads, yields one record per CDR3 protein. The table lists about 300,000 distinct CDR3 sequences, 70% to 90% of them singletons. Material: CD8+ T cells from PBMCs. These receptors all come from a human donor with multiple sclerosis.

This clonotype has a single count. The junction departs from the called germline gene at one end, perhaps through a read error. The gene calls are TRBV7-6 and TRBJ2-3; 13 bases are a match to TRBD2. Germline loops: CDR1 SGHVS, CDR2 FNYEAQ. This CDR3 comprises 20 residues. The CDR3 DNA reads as TGTGCCAGCAGCTTAGGCTTCCAGCGGACTAGCGGGAGAAGCACAGATACGCGGTATTTT. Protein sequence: CASSLGFQRTSGRSTDTRYF. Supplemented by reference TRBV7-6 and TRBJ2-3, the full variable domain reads GAGVSQSPRYKVTKRGQDVALRCDPISGHVSLYWYRQALGQGPEFLTYFNYEAQQDKSGLPNDRFSAERPEGSISTLTIQRTEQRDSAMYRCASSLGFQRTSGRSTDTRYFGPGTRLTVL.

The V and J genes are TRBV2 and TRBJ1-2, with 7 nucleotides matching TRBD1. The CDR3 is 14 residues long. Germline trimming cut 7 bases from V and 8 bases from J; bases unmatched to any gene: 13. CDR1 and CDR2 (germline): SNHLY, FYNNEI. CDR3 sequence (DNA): TGTGCCAGCACTGTGGACAGGTCCCCCCGCGGCTACACCTTC. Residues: CASTVDRSPRGYTF.

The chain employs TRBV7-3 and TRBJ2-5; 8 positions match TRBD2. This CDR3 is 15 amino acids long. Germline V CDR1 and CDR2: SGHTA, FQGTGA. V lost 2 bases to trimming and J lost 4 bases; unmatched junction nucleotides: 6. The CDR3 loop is CASSLLAGARETQYF. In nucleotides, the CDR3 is TGTGCCAGCAGCTTACTAGCGGGCGCAAGAGAGACCCAGTACTTC.

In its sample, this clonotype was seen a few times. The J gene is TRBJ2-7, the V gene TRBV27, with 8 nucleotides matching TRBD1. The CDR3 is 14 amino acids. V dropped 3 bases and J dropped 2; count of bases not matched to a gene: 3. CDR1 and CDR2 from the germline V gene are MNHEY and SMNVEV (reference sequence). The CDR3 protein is CASSFRDRPYEQYF. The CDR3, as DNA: TGTGCCAGCAGTTTTAGGGACAGGCCCTACGAGCAGTACTTC.

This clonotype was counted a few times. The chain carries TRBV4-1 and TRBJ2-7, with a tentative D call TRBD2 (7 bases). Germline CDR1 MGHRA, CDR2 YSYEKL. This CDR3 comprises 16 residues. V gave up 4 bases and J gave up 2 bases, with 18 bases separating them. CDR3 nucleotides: TGCGCCAGCAGCCCCCGCCCCGGGGGGACAACCTACGAGCAGTACTTC. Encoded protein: CASSPRPGGTTYEQYF.

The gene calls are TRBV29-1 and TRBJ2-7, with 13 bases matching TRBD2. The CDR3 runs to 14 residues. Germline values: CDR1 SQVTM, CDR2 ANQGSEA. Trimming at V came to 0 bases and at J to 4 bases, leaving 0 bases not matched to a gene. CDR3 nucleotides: TGCAGCGTTGAAGAGACTAGCGGGAGGTACGAGCAGTACTTC. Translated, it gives CSVEETSGRYEQYF.

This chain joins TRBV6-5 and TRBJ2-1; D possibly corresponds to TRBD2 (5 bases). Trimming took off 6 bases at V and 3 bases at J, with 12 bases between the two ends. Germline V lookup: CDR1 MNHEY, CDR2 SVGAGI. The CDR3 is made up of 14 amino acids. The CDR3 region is CASRAGNNYNEQFF. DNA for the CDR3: TGTGCCAGCAGGGCCGGGAACAACTACAATGAGCAGTTCTTC.

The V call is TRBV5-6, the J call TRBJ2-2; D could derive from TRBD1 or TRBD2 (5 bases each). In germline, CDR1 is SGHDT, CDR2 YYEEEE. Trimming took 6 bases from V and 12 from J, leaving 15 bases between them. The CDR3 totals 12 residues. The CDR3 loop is CASTGAGGKLFF. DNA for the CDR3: TGTGCCAGCACCGGGGCCGGCGGAAAGCTGTTTTTT.

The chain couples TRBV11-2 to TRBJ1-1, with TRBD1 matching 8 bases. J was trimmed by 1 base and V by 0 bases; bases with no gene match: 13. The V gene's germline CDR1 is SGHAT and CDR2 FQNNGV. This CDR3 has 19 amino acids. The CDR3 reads CASSLDRDRGNGQNTEAFF. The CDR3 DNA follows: TGTGCCAGCAGCTTAGATCGAGACAGGGGAAACGGGCAGAACACTGAAGCTTTCTTT.

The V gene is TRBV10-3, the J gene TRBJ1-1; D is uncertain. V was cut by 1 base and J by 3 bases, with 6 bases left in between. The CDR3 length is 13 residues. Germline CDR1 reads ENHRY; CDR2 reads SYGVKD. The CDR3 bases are TGTGCCATCAGTGAGTTCCGGGACACTGAAGCTTTCTTT. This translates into CAISEFRDTEAFF.

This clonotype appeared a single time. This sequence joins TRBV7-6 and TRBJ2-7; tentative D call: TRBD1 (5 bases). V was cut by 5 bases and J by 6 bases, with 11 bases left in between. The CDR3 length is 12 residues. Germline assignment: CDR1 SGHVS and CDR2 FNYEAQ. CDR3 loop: CASSTTGSEQYF. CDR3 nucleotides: TGTGCCAGCAGCACAACAGGCTCCGAGCAGTACTTC.

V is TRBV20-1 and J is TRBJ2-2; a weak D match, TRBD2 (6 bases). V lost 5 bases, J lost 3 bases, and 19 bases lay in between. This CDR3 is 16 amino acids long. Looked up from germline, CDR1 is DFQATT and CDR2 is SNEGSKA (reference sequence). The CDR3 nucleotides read TGCAGTGCTCCGGACCGAGGGAGGTTTGACACCGGGGAGCTGTTTTTT. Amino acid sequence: CSAPDRGRFDTGELFF.

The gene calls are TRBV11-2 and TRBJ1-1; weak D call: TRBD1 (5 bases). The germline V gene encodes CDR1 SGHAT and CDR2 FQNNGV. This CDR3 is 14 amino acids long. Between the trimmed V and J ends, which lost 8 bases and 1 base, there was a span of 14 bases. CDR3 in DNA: TGTGCCAGCGGACTGAGGGGCCAGAACACTGAAGCTTTCTTT. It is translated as CASGLRGQNTEAFF. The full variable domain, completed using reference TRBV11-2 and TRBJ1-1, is EAGVAQSPRYKIIEKRQSVAFWCNPISGHATLYWYQQILGQGPKLLIQFQNNGVVDDSQLPKDRFSAERLKGVDSTLKIQPAKLEDSAVYLCASGLRGQNTEAFFGQGTRLTVV.

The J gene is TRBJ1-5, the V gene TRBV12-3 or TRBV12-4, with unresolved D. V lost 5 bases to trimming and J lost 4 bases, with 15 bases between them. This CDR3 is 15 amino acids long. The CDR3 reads CASSPHGGLNQPQHF. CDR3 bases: TGTGCCAGCAGTCCCCATGGTGGGCTTAATCAGCCCCAGCATTTT.

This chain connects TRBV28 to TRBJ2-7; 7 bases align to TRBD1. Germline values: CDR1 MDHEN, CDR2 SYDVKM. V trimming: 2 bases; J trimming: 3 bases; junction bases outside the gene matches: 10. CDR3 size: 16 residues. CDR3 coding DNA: TGTGCCAGCAGTTTAGGAATGGACAGGAGAATCTACGAGCAGTACTTC. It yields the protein CASSLGMDRRIYEQYF. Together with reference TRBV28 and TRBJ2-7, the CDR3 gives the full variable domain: DVKVTQSSRYLVKRTGEKVFLECVQDMDHENMFWYRQDPGLGLRLIYFSYDVKMKEKGDIPEGYSVSREKKERFSLILESASTNQTSMYLCASSLGMDRRIYEQYFGPGTRLTVT.

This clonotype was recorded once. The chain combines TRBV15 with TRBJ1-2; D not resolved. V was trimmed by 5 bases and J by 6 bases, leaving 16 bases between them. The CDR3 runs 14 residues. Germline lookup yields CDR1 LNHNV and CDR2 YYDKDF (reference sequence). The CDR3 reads CATSSGGRGDGYTF. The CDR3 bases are TGTGCCACCAGCTCGGGTGGTCGTGGGGATGGCTACACCTTC.

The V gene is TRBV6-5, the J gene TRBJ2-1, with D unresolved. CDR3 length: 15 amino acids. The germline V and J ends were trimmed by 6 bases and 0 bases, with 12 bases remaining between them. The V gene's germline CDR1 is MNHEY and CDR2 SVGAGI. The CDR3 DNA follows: TGTGCCAGCAGGGCAAGTCTTCTCTCCTACAATGAGCAGTTCTTC. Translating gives CASRASLLSYNEQFF.

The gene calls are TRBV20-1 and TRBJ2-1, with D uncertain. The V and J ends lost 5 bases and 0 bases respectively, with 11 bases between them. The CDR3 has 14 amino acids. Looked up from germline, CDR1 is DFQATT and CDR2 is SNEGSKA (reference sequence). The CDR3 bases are TGCAGTGCTCCCAAGGATCTCTCCTACAATGAGCAGTTCTTC. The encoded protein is CSAPKDLSYNEQFF.

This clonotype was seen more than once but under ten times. CDR3 DNA sequence: TGTGCCTGGAGTGTACTGGCAGGCGGGGATACGCAGTATTTT. It codes for CAWSVLAGGDTQYF. V is TRBV30 and J is TRBJ2-3, with D maybe TRBD2 (5 bases). Trimming cost V 0 bases and J 6 bases, with 13 bases left between them. The germline gives CDR1 GTSNPN, CDR2 SVGIG (reference sequence). The CDR3 length is 14 residues.

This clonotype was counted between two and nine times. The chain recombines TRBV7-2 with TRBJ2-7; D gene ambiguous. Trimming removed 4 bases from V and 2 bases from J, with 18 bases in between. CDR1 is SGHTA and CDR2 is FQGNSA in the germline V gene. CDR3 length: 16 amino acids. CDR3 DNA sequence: TGTGCCAGCAGCTCCCACTCCAGGAGCCCCACCTACGAGCAGTACTTC. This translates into CASSSHSRSPTYEQYF.

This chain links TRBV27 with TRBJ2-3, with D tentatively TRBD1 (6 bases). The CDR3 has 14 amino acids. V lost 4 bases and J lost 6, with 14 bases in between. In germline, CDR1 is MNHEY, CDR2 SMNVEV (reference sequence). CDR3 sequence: CASSYRALRDTQYF. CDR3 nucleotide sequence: TGTGCCAGCAGTTACAGGGCCCTTCGGGATACGCAGTATTTT.

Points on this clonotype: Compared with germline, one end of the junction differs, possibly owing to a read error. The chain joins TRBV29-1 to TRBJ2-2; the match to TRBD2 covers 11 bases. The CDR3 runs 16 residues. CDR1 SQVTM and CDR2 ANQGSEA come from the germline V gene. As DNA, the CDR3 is TGCAGCGTCGAAGGTGGGCTAGCGGGAGGCACCGGGGAGCTGTTTTTT. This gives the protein CSVEGGLAGGTGELFF.

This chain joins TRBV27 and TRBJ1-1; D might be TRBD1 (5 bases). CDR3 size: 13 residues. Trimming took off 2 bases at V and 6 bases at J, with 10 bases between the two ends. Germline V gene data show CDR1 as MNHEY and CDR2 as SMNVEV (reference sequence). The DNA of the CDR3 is TGTGCCAGCAGTTTAGCGGGGGACGCTGAAGCTTTCTTT. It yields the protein CASSLAGDAEAFF.

In DNA form, the CDR3 reads TGCAGCGTCCGGACCCGTGGACAGGGGGCGCGCGGAAACACCATATATTTT. Translated, it gives CSVRTRGQGARGNTIYF. V gene TRBV29-1 combines with J gene TRBJ1-3; 11 nucleotides match TRBD1. V was pared by 6 bases and J by 4 bases, with 14 bases of the junction left unmatched. The CDR3 runs to 17 residues. Looked up from germline, CDR1 is SQVTM and CDR2 is ANQGSEA.

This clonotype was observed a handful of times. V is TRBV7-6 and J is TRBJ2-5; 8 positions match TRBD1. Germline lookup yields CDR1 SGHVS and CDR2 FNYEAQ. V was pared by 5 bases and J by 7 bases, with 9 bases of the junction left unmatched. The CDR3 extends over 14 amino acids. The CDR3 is CASSQRSGTGTQYF. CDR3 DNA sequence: TGTGCCAGCAGCCAACGCTCAGGGACAGGGACCCAGTACTTC.

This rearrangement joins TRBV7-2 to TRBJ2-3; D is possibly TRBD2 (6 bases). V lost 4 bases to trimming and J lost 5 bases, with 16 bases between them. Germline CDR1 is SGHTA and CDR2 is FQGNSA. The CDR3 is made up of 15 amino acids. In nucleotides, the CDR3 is TGTGCCAGCAGCTGGGGCACGGGAGCTAGAGATACGCAGTATTTT. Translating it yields CASSWGTGARDTQYF.

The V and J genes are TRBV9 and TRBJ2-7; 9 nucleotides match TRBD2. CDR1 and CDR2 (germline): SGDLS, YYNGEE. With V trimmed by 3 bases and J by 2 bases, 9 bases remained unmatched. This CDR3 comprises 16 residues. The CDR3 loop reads CASSASGGGRAYEQYF. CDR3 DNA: TGTGCCAGCAGCGCAAGTGGTGGCGGGAGGGCCTACGAGCAGTACTTC.

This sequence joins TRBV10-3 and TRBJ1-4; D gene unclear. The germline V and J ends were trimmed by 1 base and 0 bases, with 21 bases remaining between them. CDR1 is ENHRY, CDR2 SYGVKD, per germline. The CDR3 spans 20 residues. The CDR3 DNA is TGTGCCATCAGTGAGTTTACAATTGATACCACAGACCCAACTAATGAAAAACTGTTTTTT. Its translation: CAISEFTIDTTDPTNEKLFF.